This T cell receptor beta chain came from a study of OX40 agonist ivuxolimab in advanced cancers. Study-level information: In this trial design, patients received ivuxolimab intravenously at 0.01 to 10 mg/kg every 2 weeks. Partial response was recorded in three patients: one hepatocellular carcinoma and two cutaneous melanoma cases. Study conclusions and caveats: Clonal expansion from baseline to week 6 occurred in both CD4+ and CD8+ T cells. Researchers did not determine the expanded peripheral T cells' antigen specificity.

This clone was counted a single time. The antigen remains undetermined. Sequencing used immunoSEQ multiplex PCR; TCRdb keeps in-frame clones, though not all of them. The sample gives fewer than 70,000 clones, around 90% of which show up once; approximately 2.6% is in the top ten. The receptor's source is an adult with an advanced solid tumor such as melanoma, head and neck, liver or kidney cancer. The specimen comprised CD4+ or CD8+ T cells sorted from blood, sampled in a trial of the OX40 agonist ivuxolimab.

CDR3 sequence: CASSSKTPPYEQYF. CDR3 DNA sequence: TGTGCCAGCAGTTCGAAGACACCGCCCTACGAGCAGTACTTC. This chain joins TRBV6-5 and TRBJ2-7; D not resolved. CDR1 MNHEY and CDR2 SVGAGI come from the germline V gene. V was cut by 4 bases and J by 2 bases, with 12 bases left in between. This CDR3 region has 14 residues.